The T cell receptor (beta chain) under discussion was sequenced for a study of lymphopenia after photon versus proton radiotherapy. The CDR3 has 15 residues. The germline gives CDR1 LNHDA, CDR2 SQIVND (reference sequence). Deletions cut 7 bases from V and 1 base from J, with 13 bases between. Measured with immunoSEQ multiplex PCR; TCRdb has only the in-frame clones, and not every one. This sample has some 42,000 clones, with roughly four fifths found just once. Study-wide points: Larger post-nadir TCR diversity loss correlated inversely with survival in deceased patients. Oligoclonal CD8+ Temra expansion after nadir drove photon patients' diversity drop. Only patients who died were analyzed for survival; proton advantage is unproven. Relative stability marked proton patients; photon patients lost diversity and naive cells.

With respect to this clone: Antigen unknown.

This chain connects TRBV19 to TRBJ2-2, with D maybe TRBD1 (6 bases). This TCR came from a woman in her 70s with pancreatic cancer. Sequences were derived from peripheral blood, sampled from a patient treated with proton-based radiotherapy. CDR3 region: CASTTRQENTGELFF. The CDR3, as DNA: TGTGCCAGTACCACTAGACAGGAGAACACCGGGGAGCTGTTTTTT.